The clone carrying this TCR beta chain was detected ten times or more. Its specificity is unknown. Drawn at first hyperthyroidism diagnosis, the blood sample preceded any ophthalmopathy symptoms. Out of less than 12 ml of fresh peripheral blood came the PBMCs. These data originate in a study of T cells in Graves' hyperthyroidism and ophthalmopathy. Points from the study as a whole: Expanded thyroid clonotypes (above 0.001) were mostly also found in blood.

CDR1 and CDR2 from the germline V gene are MDHEN and SYDVKM. The CDR3 loop spans 18 amino acids. Trimming removed 4 bases from V and 2 bases from J; junction bases left unmatched: 8. Amplification of TCR beta CDR3 regions was performed using RNA transcripts as template. RT-PCR in the first round (using the HTBI primer set) targeted the TCR CDR3. Via MiXCR, TCRdb re-called the multiplex PCR reads, giving one row per CDR3 protein. The repertoire holds about 160,000 distinct CDR3 sequences, with 9.4% as singletons. The sequencing input was blood. The chain is built from TRBV28 and TRBJ2-7; 16 positions match TRBD2. This clonotype originated in a young woman with Graves' hyperthyroidism that later progressed to Graves' ophthalmopathy. CDR3 DNA: TGTGCCAGCAGTTCACCACAGGGACTAGCGGGGGGGCCCTACGAGCAGTACTTC. This encodes CASSSPQGLAGGPYEQYF. The variable domain in full, with the rest retrieved from reference TRBV28 and TRBJ2-7, is DVKVTQSSRYLVKRTGEKVFLECVQDMDHENMFWYRQDPGLGLRLIYFSYDVKMKEKGDIPEGYSVSREKKERFSLILESASTNQTSMYLCASSSPQGLAGGPYEQYFGPGTRLTVT.